This TCR beta chain was recovered during a study of cytomegalovirus exposure and HLA in healthy donors. The study's findings and limits: Later on, an analysis tied 15,000 to 20,000 TCR beta sequences to HLA alleles at 0.05 false discovery rate.

Germline V gives CDR1 MNHNS, CDR2 SASEGT. The CDR3 contains 12 residues. V was pared by 8 bases and J by 5 bases, with 10 bases between. Both 60 Vbeta primers and 13 Jbeta primers went into the PCR. Generated by immunoSEQ multiplex PCR, the TCRdb table keeps only in-frame clones and is missing some. The profile covers more than 95,000 clones, with 75% to 80% appearing a single time and about 5.3% taken by the ten largest. Points on this clone: Its specificity is unknown.

The material sequenced was PBMCs. J is TRBJ1-5 and V is TRBV6-1; D is ambiguous. This sequence originates from a man in his 60s in good health and CMV-seropositive. The CDR3 region has the DNA TGTGCCAGCTCTATGAGGGATCAGCCCCAGCATTTT. Translation gives CASSMRDQPQHF.